Detailed here is one T cell receptor (beta chain). What antigen it recognizes has not been identified. Base-call qualities are not available, and no considerably larger clone is one nucleotide away. The data are from a study of Ad26.COV2.S vaccination and SARS-CoV-2 variants listed by TCRdb under 2021. With regard to the full study: Donors in the vaccine arm were drawn from COV1001, a phase I-IIa trial of Ad26.COV2.S in healthy adults that was multicentre, randomized, double-blind and placebo-controlled. Ad26.COV2.S was administered intramuscularly at a dose of 5x10^10 or 1x10^11 viral particles, either as one shot or as two shots given 56 days apart. Investigators did not know the trial group allocation while performing experiments and assessing outcomes. TCRbeta repertoire sequencing was used to assess the specificity and breadth of SARS-CoV-2-reactive T cell receptors after Ad26.COV2.S vaccination. A total of 32 samples were included in the TCR-sequenced set, comprising around 20 Ad26.COV2.S vaccine recipients, 5 placebo recipients and 8 SARS-CoV-2 convalescent individuals. Trial participants were randomized into five groups of five, in which low-dose or high-dose Ad26.COV2.S was given once or twice, or placebo was given on both occasions.

Study-wide conclusions, independent of this receptor: Vaccine and placebo recipients had comparable non-spike TCR breadth, which fits with the vaccine containing only spike. The study was not powered to compare responses between vaccine doses or regimens. According to the authors, total T cell responses may have been underestimated by the TCR breadth and depth analyses. After vaccination, spike-specific CD8+ and CD4+ T cell responses were reported to show substantial breadth. Higher spike-specific TCR breadth was observed in Ad26.COV2.S recipients than in placebo recipients (P = 0.0014).

Interpreted using the paper, the treatment or condition label stands for: around 19 received Ad26.COV2.S at low or high dose, single or two shots; about 5 received placebo; per-sample allocation not given. For vaccine and placebo recipients, the sequenced repertoires came from samples collected on day 63 after the first injection. In Cohort 1b, roughly 26 adults aged 18-55 years were enrolled at a single site in Boston, USA, between 29 July and 7 August 2020. Ad26.COV2.S was a replication-incompetent adenovirus type 26 vector that expressed a prefusion-stabilized SARS-CoV-2 spike protein derived from the original Wuhan strain. The immunoSEQ Assay was used to sequence TCRbeta CDR3 regions. After extraction, genomic DNA underwent amplification by bias-controlled multiplex PCR, followed by high-throughput sequencing. In the original analysis: To quantify the absolute abundance of each unique TCRbeta CDR3 region, sequences were collapsed and filtered. T cell fraction was estimated by normalizing TCRbeta template counts to usable DNA, with usable DNA measured through amplification of reference genes found in all nucleated cells. Repertoire TCRs were annotated as SARS-CoV-2-specific by exact matching of V gene, CDR3 amino acid sequence and J gene to a known reactive TCR set. The reference SARS-CoV-2 TCR set was derived from MIRA and filtered for enrichment in COVID-19-positive ImmuneCODE repertoires, a step that removed public or cross-reactive TCRs. Using the MIRA antigens, annotated TCRs were further analysed by specific ORF or by position within an ORF. Breadth was defined as annotated unique rearrangements over total unique productive rearrangements; depth was the summed frequency of those rearrangements. Two-sided Wilcoxon rank-sum tests were used to compare TCR breadth between groups. TCRdb provides this immuneACCESS table in a form limited to in-frame rearrangements. Some clones are lacking; in checked studies, under half of them reflect an unresolved V gene, and why the rest are absent is not known. The V and J calls and clone size come from that table; D and trimming were worked out from the DNA. Across this sample there are about 450,000 clones, with roughly 87% seen only once. Roughly 2.5% of the sample is taken by the ten largest.

The starting material was peripheral blood, obtained in a trial of Ad26.COV2.S vaccine versus placebo. The origin of this receptor is a person aged 18-65 years who received the Ad26.COV2.S COVID-19 vaccine or a placebo.

The CDR3 loop reads CASSQRGPTNTEAFF. The bases are TGTGCCAGCAGCCAAAGGGGTCCTACGAACACTGAAGCTTTCTTT. The chain uses TRBV6-5 and TRBJ1-1; possibly the D gene is TRBD1, per 5 matching bases. CDR1 and CDR2 are read off the germline V gene as MNHEY and SVGAGI. V loses 6 bases of germline sequence and J loses 1 base, and the interval between the two ends is 15 bases. There are 15 amino acids in the CDR3, from cysteine to phenylalanine inclusive. Only the CDR3 DNA is retained, 45 bases long and in frame from the first base.